This T cell receptor (beta chain) was identified in a study of T cells in women clearing cervical HPV infection. About the research overall: Controls were women whose single incident HPV16 infection cleared within 12 months without precancer or cancer. Study results and limitations: Associations may precede or follow infection; HPV-specific or memory T cells were not isolated. CIN3+ cases had significantly higher TCR repertoire richness than controls, but evenness did not differ.

Clones were sequenced by immunoSEQ multiplex PCR, and TCRdb holds only the in-frame ones, with some missing. The sample totals 30,000 to 45,000 clones; its top ten clones hold 6.4%. Remarks on this clone: The antigen remains unidentified. The CDR3 end lies 3 residues beyond the end of the read and is filled in from the germline J gene.

All participants had a single incident cervical HPV16 infection, and prevalent HPV16 infections were excluded. CDR3 length: 14 residues. V dropped 5 bases and J dropped 5 bases, with 14 bases sitting between them. Germline V gene lookup returns CDR1 SEHNR and CDR2 FQNEAQ (reference sequence). The sample taken for sequencing was blood buffy coat. This TCR was recovered from a woman aged 18 to 75 with a cervical HPV16 infection that either progressed to CIN3+ or cleared (not recorded which). V gene TRBV7-9 combines with J gene TRBJ2-3; weak D call: TRBD2 (6 bases). The CDR3 DNA, read in part, is TGTGCCAGCAGCCCCGGGGGACCCCTAGATACG. It translates to CASSPGGPLDT. The CDR3, in full, reads CASSPGGPLDTQYF.